This T cell receptor (beta chain) was recovered during a study of cytomegalovirus exposure and HLA in healthy donors. Study details: As released early, the data held around 80 million unique TCRs from HLA-typed donors.

Vbeta (60) and Jbeta (13) primers were used in the PCR. The assay was immunoSEQ multiplex PCR, and TCRdb's table has in-frame clones only and misses some. The sample records around 210,000 clones, around 78% being singletons. Findings and limits, study-wide: Presence/absence analyses took donor sequencing depth as roughly uniform. Despite most TCR sequences being rare, some public TCRs occurred in many donors. High specificity and sensitivity for cytomegalovirus status were reported for the classifier.

Comment on this clone: What it binds is unknown.

The sequenced sample was PBMCs. The clonotype originates from a boy younger than 18 in good health and CMV-seronegative.

The CDR3 DNA is TGTGCCAGTAGTATGGGTGGTAGCCGGACCGGGGAGCTGTTTTTT. Translating gives CASSMGGSRTGELFF. This rearrangement joins TRBV19 to TRBJ2-2; unclear D gene. V gave up 3 bases and J gave up 5 bases, with 13 bases separating them. Germline V gene data show CDR1 as LNHDA and CDR2 as SQIVND (reference sequence). The CDR3 totals 15 residues. Full variable domain (rest looked up from reference TRBV19 and TRBJ2-2): DGGITQSPKYLFRKEGQNVTLSCEQNLNHDAMYWYRQDPGQGLRLIYYSQIVNDFQKGDIAEGYSVSREKKESFPLTVTSAQKNPTAFYLCASSMGGSRTGELFFGEGSRLTVL.